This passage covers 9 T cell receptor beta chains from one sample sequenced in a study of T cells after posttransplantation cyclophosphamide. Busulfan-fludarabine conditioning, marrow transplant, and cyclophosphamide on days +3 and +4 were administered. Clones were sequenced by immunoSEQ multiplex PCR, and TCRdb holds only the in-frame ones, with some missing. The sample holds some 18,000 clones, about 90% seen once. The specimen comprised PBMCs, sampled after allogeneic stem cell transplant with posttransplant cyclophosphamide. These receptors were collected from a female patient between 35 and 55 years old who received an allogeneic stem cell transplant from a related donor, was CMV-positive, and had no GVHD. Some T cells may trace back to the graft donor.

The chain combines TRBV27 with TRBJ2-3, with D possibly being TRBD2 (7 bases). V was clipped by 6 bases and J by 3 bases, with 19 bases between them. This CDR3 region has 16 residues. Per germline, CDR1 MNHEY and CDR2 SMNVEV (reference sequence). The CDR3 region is CASRTPRGAATDTQYF. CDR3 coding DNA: TGTGCCAGCAGGACTCCCCGGGGGGCGGCGACAGATACGCAGTATTTT.

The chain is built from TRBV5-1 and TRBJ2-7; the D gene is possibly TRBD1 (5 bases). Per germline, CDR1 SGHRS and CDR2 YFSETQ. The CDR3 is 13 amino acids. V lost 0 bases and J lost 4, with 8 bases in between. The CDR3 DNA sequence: TGCGCCAGCAGCTTGGTTCAGGGTTACGAGCAGTACTTC. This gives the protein CASSLVQGYEQYF.

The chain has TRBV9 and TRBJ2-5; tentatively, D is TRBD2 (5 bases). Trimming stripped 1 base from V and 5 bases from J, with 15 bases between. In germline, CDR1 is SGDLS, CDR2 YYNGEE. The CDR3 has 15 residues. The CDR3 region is CASSVTTNRGETQYF. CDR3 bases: TGTGCCAGCAGCGTAACGACCAACCGAGGGGAGACCCAGTACTTC.

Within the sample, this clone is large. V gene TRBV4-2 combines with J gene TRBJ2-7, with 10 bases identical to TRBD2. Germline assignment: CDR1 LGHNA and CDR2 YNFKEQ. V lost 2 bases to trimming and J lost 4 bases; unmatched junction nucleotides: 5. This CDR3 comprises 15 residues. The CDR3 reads CASSQLPGLAYEQYF. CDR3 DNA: TGTGCCAGCAGCCAACTTCCGGGACTAGCGTACGAGCAGTACTTC.

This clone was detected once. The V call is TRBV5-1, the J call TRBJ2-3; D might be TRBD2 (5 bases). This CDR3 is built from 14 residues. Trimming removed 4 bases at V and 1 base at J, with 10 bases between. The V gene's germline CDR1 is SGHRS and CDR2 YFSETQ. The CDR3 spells CASSKEAGTDTQYF. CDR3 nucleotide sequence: TGCGCCAGCAGCAAGGAGGCCGGCACAGATACGCAGTATTTT.

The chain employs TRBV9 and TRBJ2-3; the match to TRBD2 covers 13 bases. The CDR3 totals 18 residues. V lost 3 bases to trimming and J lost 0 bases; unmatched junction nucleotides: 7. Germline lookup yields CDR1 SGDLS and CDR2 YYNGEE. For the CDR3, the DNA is TGTGCCAGCAGCGGGGGACTAGCGGGGTACACTAGCACAGATACGCAGTATTTT. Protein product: CASSGGLAGYTSTDTQYF.

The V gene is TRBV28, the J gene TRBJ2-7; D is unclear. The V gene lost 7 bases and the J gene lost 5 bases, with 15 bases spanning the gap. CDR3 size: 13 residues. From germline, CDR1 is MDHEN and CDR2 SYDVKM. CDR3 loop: CASNRLALHEQYF. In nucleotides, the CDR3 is TGTGCCAGCAACCGACTGGCACTCCACGAGCAGTACTTC.

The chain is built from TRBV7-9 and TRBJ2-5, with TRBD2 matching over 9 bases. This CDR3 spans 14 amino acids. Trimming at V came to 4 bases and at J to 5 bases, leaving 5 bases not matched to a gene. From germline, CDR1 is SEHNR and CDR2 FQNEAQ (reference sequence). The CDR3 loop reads CASSSSGVGETQYF. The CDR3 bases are TGTGCCAGCAGCTCTAGCGGGGTGGGGGAGACCCAGTACTTC. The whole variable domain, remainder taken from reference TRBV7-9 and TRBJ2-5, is DTGVSQNPRHKITKRGQNVTFRCDPISEHNRLYWYRQTLGQGPEFLTYFQNEAQLEKSRLLSDRFSAERPKGSFSTLEIQRTEQGDSAMYLCASSSSGVGETQYFGPGTRLLVL.

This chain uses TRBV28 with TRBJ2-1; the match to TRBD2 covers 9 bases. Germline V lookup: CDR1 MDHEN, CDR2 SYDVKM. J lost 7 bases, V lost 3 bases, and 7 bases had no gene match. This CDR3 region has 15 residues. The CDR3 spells CASSFLLAGVNEQFF. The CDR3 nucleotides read TGTGCCAGCAGTTTTTTGTTAGCGGGAGTAAATGAGCAGTTCTTC.